This entry lists 28 T cell receptor beta chains sequenced from one sample in a study of blood T cell repertoires in COVID-19. Only in-frame clones appear in the TCRdb table, and some are missing; sequencing was by immunoSEQ multiplex PCR. This sample has about 120,000 clones, with 85% found just once. Source material: peripheral blood. The receptors were sampled from a man older than 75 with acute or convalescent COVID-19.

This chain connects TRBV25-1 to TRBJ2-7, with a weak D call TRBD1 (5 bases). This CDR3 has 15 residues. Germline CDR1 and CDR2: MGHDK and SYGVNS. The V end lost 9 bases, the J end lost 4 bases, and 22 bases lay between the germline ends. The CDR3 DNA sequence: TGTGCCAGACAAGAACCTAGGGGCGGACCTTACGAGCAGTACTTC. Amino acid sequence: CARQEPRGGPYEQYF.

The chain recombines TRBV28 with TRBJ1-5; D gene uncertain. Germline values: CDR1 MDHEN, CDR2 SYDVKM. The CDR3 contains 15 residues. The ends were cut back, 7 bases at V and 7 bases at J, with 20 bases in the middle. CDR3 DNA: TGTGCCAGCACGCCTCCAGGCCTACTAGGACAGCCCCAGCATTTT. Protein: CASTPPGLLGQPQHF.

V is TRBV7-9 and J is TRBJ1-6; possible D gene TRBD1, 5 bases. Trimming removed 1 base from V and 9 bases from J, with 16 bases in between. This CDR3 has 16 amino acids. Germline CDR1 is SEHNR and CDR2 is FQNEAQ (reference sequence). This CDR3 is CASSLGPGLGGSPLHF. The CDR3 bases are TGTGCCAGCAGCTTAGGACCGGGACTGGGGGGTTCACCCCTCCACTTT.

The chain recombines TRBV24-1 with TRBJ1-4; 8 bases agree with TRBD1. The CDR3 runs to 16 residues. Germline V gene data show CDR1 as KGHDR and CDR2 as SFDVKD. The V gene end was trimmed by 3 bases and the J gene end by 6 bases; junction bases not matched to a gene: 8. The CDR3 reads CATSDGQGGLDEKLFF. CDR3 in DNA: TGTGCCACCAGTGATGGACAGGGAGGTTTAGATGAAAAACTGTTTTTT.

The rearrangement links TRBV12-3 or TRBV12-4 to TRBJ1-5; D uncertain. The CDR3 has 12 amino acids. The germline V and J ends were trimmed by 7 bases and 6 bases, with 10 bases remaining between them. The CDR3 is CASNFRSQPQHF. CDR3 in DNA: TGTGCCAGCAACTTTCGGAGTCAGCCCCAGCATTTT.

The V gene is TRBV9, the J gene TRBJ2-1; D possibly corresponds to TRBD1 (6 bases). Looked up from germline, CDR1 is SGDLS and CDR2 is YYNGEE. V was shortened by 2 bases and J by 6 bases, with 24 bases between the two germline ends. The CDR3 totals 18 residues. The CDR3: CASSVRQDPAPVGNEQFF. In nucleotides, the CDR3 is TGTGCCAGCAGCGTCCGACAGGATCCCGCCCCGGTGGGCAATGAGCAGTTCTTC. Full variable domain (missing parts from reference TRBV9 and TRBJ2-1): DSGVTQTPKHLITATGQRVTLRCSPRSGDLSVYWYQQSLDQGLQFLIQYYNGEERAKGNILERFSAQQFPDLHSELNLSSLELGDSALYFCASSVRQDPAPVGNEQFFGPGTRLTVL.

CDR3 region: CASSLDYSTYNEQFF. The DNA for the CDR3 is TGTGCCAGCAGCTTAGACTACTCAACCTACAATGAGCAGTTCTTC. The J gene is TRBJ2-1, the V gene TRBV7-2; D gene unclear. V lost 1 base, J lost 2 bases, and 9 bases lay in between. From germline, CDR1 is SGHTA and CDR2 FQGNSA. The CDR3 spans 15 residues.

CDR3 bases: TGTGCCAGCAGAAGTGTAGGGGCTCTCCACGAGCAGTACTTC. Protein sequence: CASRSVGALHEQYF. The rearrangement uses TRBV25-1 and TRBJ2-7, with a weak D call TRBD1 (5 bases). The CDR3 has 14 residues. Trimming shortened V by 6 bases and J by 5 bases, and 17 bases separated the two germline ends. Germline V gene sequence: CDR1 MGHDK, CDR2 SYGVNS.

The chain uses TRBV6-5 and TRBJ2-2; D possibly corresponds to TRBD1 (5 bases). The V end was cut by 8 bases, the J end by 7 bases, with 17 bases between. The CDR3 is 14 residues long. Germline assignment: CDR1 MNHEY and CDR2 SVGAGI. CDR3 sequence: CASLSPGWGGELFF. CDR3 in DNA: TGTGCCAGCCTCTCCCCAGGGTGGGGCGGGGAGCTGTTTTTT.

The rearrangement links TRBV5-1 to TRBJ1-2, with 7 positions matching TRBD1. Trimming took 4 bases from V and 5 from J; bases not matched to a gene: 5. CDR1 and CDR2 from the germline V gene are SGHRS and YFSETQ. This CDR3 has 13 amino acids. CDR3 residues: CASSEAGGYGYTF. The CDR3 DNA reads as TGCGCCAGCAGCGAGGCAGGGGGATATGGCTACACCTTC. Based on the CDR3 plus reference TRBV5-1 and TRBJ1-2, the full variable domain is KAGVTQTPRYLIKTRGQQVTLSCSPISGHRSVSWYQQTPGQGLQFLFEYFSETQRNKGNFPGRFSGRQFSNSRSEMNVSTLELGDSALYLCASSEAGGYGYTFGSGTRLTVV.

This chain links TRBV6-1 with TRBJ1-5, with D possibly being TRBD1 (6 bases). Germline V gene sequence: CDR1 MNHNS, CDR2 SASEGT. CDR3 length equals 18 residues. The germline V and J ends were trimmed by 2 bases and 0 bases, with 17 bases remaining between them. The CDR3 coding sequence is TGTGCCAGCAGTGAATTTGGCAGGGGAACCCATAGCAATCAGCCCCAGCATTTT. Amino acid sequence: CASSEFGRGTHSNQPQHF.

The chain combines TRBV6-5 with TRBJ2-7; possibly TRBD1 for D (5 bases). The CDR3 is 15 residues long. Per the germline V gene, CDR1 is MNHEY and CDR2 is SVGAGI. The V gene lost 0 bases and the J gene lost 2 bases, with 11 bases spanning the gap. CDR3 nucleotides: TGTGCCAGCAGTTACTCCAGGGCCGCCCCCTACGAGCAGTACTTC. Its protein product is CASSYSRAAPYEQYF.

The chain joins TRBV24-1 to TRBJ2-1, with 7 nucleotides matching TRBD1. With V trimmed by 4 bases and J by 2 bases, 7 bases remained unmatched. The CDR3 has 16 amino acids. Germline values: CDR1 KGHDR, CDR2 SFDVKD. The CDR3 nucleotides are TGTGCCACCAGTGACCCTGCCAGGGGGACCTACAATGAGCAGTTCTTC. This translates into CATSDPARGTYNEQFF.

This clone was detected once. The CDR3 loop is CASRHPGTGVHEQYF. The CDR3 DNA reads TGTGCCAGCAGGCACCCCGGGACAGGGGTTCACGAGCAGTACTTC. The V and J genes are TRBV6-6 and TRBJ2-7; TRBD1 aligns across 10 bases. Germline values: CDR1 MNHNY, CDR2 SVGAGI (reference sequence). The CDR3 extends over 15 amino acids. Germline trimming cut 6 bases from V and 5 bases from J; bases unmatched to any gene: 10.

The chain carries TRBV6-5 and TRBJ2-1; 10 nucleotides align to TRBD2. Germline V gene sequence: CDR1 MNHEY, CDR2 SVGAGI. Trimming took 3 bases from V and 7 from J; bases not matched to a gene: 3. CDR3 length: 14 residues. CDR3 DNA: TGTGCCAGCAGTTATAGTAGCGGGAGGAATGAGCAGTTCTTC. This codes for CASSYSSGRNEQFF.

This clone has a count of ten or more. The V and J genes are TRBV7-3 and TRBJ1-6; 7 bases agree with TRBD1. CDR1 is SGHTA, CDR2 FQGTGA, per germline. Trimming cost V 4 bases and J 7 bases; bases outside gene matches: 1. The CDR3 runs to 13 residues. CDR3 in amino acids: CASSSTGNSPLHF. The CDR3, as DNA: TGTGCCAGCAGCTCGACAGGGAATTCACCCCTCCACTTT. Variable domain in full (rest from reference TRBV7-3 and TRBJ1-6): GAGVSQTPSNKVTEKGKYVELRCDPISGHTALYWYRQSLGQGPEFLIYFQGTGAADDSGLPNDRFFAVRPEGSVSTLKIQRTERGDSAVYLCASSSTGNSPLHFGNGTRLTVT.

This clone was counted a few times. The chain has TRBV15 and TRBJ1-6, with D possibly being TRBD1 (5 bases). The germline CDR1 and CDR2 sequences are LNHNV and YYDKDF (reference sequence). The CDR3 consists of 15 residues. The V gene lost 4 bases and the J gene lost 10 bases, with 17 bases spanning the gap. The DNA of the CDR3 is TGTGCCACCAGCACCCTGGGAGGGGTTGGGTCACCCCTCCACTTT. Its protein is CATSTLGGVGSPLHF. Drawing the rest from reference TRBV15 and TRBJ1-6, the complete variable domain is DAMVIQNPRYQVTQFGKPVTLSCSQTLNHNVMYWYQQKSSQAPKLLFHYYDKDFNNEADTPDNFQSRRPNTSFCFLDIRSPGLGDTAMYLCATSTLGGVGSPLHFGNGTRLTVT.

The chain recombines TRBV29-1 with TRBJ1-5; no definite D call. V lost 4 bases and J 0 bases, leaving 16 bases between the germline ends. The CDR3 totals 16 residues. Per the germline V gene, CDR1 is SQVTM and CDR2 is ANQGSEA. The CDR3 spells CSVVTRSGYSNQPQHF. The CDR3 nucleotides read TGCAGCGTTGTGACTCGAAGCGGTTATAGCAATCAGCCCCAGCATTTT.

The rearrangement joins TRBV6-5 to TRBJ2-3; D is unclear. Germline-derived CDR1 and CDR2 are MNHEY and SVGAGI. V shed 5 bases and J shed 2 bases, with 8 bases lying between them. The CDR3 runs 13 residues. The CDR3 loop reads CASSTYYTDTQYF. CDR3 nucleotides: TGTGCCAGCAGTACCTACTACACAGATACGCAGTATTTT.

This chain links TRBV19 with TRBJ1-5; 7 bases are shared with TRBD1. The CDR3 sequence is 13 residues long. V was clipped by 7 bases and J by 5 bases; unmatched bases: 5. Germline loops: CDR1 LNHDA, CDR2 SQIVND (reference sequence). CDR3 in DNA: TGTGCCAGTAACCGGGACAGCTATCAGCCCCAGCATTTT. Translated, it gives CASNRDSYQPQHF.

Only a few counts were recorded for this clone. The V gene is TRBV7-2, the J gene TRBJ1-3, with D unresolved. The germline V and J ends were trimmed by 1 base and 0 bases, with 4 bases remaining between them. Germline loops: CDR1 SGHTA, CDR2 FQGNSA. This CDR3 comprises 14 residues. The CDR3 region is CASSLGASGNTIYF. The CDR3 bases are TGTGCCAGCAGCTTAGGGGCCTCTGGAAACACCATATATTTT.

This clone was counted a single time. The chain links TRBV20-1 to TRBJ2-7, with 8 bases aligning to TRBD2. Trimming took 3 bases from V and 7 from J; bases not matched to a gene: 11. Germline V gives CDR1 DFQATT, CDR2 SNEGSKA (reference sequence). The CDR3 extends over 14 amino acids. CDR3 coding DNA: TGCAGTGCTAGTGGCTCGGGGGGGCCTTGGGAGCAGTACTTC. It translates to CSASGSGGPWEQYF.

The genes are TRBV19 and TRBJ1-1; D unclear. Germline V gives CDR1 LNHDA, CDR2 SQIVND (reference sequence). The CDR3 has 14 amino acids. V lost 4 bases, J lost 1 base, and 10 bases lay in between. The CDR3 nucleotides are TGTGCCAGTAGTACCTTATCAGGGAACACTGAAGCTTTCTTT. It is translated as CASSTLSGNTEAFF.

This rearrangement joins TRBV7-6 to TRBJ1-6; 8 bases align to TRBD1. Losses at the gene ends were 5 bases for V and 9 bases for J; bases not matched to a gene: 6. The CDR3 covers 14 residues. The germline CDR1 and CDR2 sequences are SGHVS and FNYEAQ. As DNA, the CDR3 is TGTGCCAGCAGCGCGGGACAGGACGGTTCACCCCTCCACTTT. Residues: CASSAGQDGSPLHF.

The chain has TRBV5-4 and TRBJ2-2; TRBD2 aligns across 11 bases. V was clipped by 6 bases and J by 4 bases; unmatched bases: 14. Germline V gene data show CDR1 as SGHNT and CDR2 as YYREEE (reference sequence). The CDR3 consists of 18 residues. The chain's CDR3 is CASKLGTSGSSGTGELFF. CDR3 in DNA: TGTGCCAGCAAGCTTGGTACTAGCGGGAGTAGTGGCACCGGGGAGCTGTTTTTT.

V gene TRBV28 combines with J gene TRBJ1-5; no reliable D call. Germline CDR1 reads MDHEN; CDR2 reads SYDVKM. The CDR3 consists of 17 residues. Between the trimmed V and J ends, which lost 3 bases and 6 bases, there was a span of 21 bases. The CDR3 nucleotides are TGTGCCAGCAGTTTGCGGGGTGGTGCTCCGGAACTTCAGCCCCAGCATTTT. Its protein is CASSLRGGAPELQPQHF.

The rearrangement links TRBV7-9 to TRBJ2-5; D possibly corresponds to TRBD2 (6 bases). Germline lookup yields CDR1 SEHNR and CDR2 FQNEAQ (reference sequence). The CDR3 has 15 residues. Between the trimmed V and J ends, which lost 3 bases and 5 bases, there was a span of 16 bases. The CDR3 nucleotides read TGTGCCAGCAGCTTCTCGGGAGCGTTTCCCGAGACCCAGTACTTC. Residues: CASSFSGAFPETQYF.

The V call is TRBV6-5, the J call TRBJ2-7, with D possibly being TRBD2 (7 bases). Germline CDR1 is MNHEY and CDR2 is SVGAGI. V was cut by 7 bases and J by 3 bases, with 16 bases left in between. The CDR3 runs 14 residues. CDR3 in DNA: TGTGCCAGCAAGGGAGGGGGAGCTCACTACGAGCAGTACTTC. It encodes CASKGGGAHYEQYF.